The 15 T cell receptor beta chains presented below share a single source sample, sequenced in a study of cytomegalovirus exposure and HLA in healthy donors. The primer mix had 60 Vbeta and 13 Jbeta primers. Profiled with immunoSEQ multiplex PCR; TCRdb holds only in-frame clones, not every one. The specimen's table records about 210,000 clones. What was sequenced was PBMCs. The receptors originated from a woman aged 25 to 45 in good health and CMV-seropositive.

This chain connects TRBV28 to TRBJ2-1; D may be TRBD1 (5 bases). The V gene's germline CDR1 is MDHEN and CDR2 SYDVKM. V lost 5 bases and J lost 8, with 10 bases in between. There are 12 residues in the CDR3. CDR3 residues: CASSRGIYEQFF. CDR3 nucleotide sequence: TGTGCCAGCAGTAGGGGCATATATGAGCAGTTCTTC. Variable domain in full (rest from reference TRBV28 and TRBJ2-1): DVKVTQSSRYLVKRTGEKVFLECVQDMDHENMFWYRQDPGLGLRLIYFSYDVKMKEKGDIPEGYSVSREKKERFSLILESASTNQTSMYLCASSRGIYEQFFGPGTRLTVL.

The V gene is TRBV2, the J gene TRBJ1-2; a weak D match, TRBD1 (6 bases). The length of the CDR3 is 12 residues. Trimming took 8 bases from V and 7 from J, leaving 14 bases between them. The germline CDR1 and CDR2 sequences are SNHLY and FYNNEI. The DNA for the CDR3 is TGTGCCAGCGAAGGGGGGGAAGTTGGCTACACCTTC. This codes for CASEGGEVGYTF.

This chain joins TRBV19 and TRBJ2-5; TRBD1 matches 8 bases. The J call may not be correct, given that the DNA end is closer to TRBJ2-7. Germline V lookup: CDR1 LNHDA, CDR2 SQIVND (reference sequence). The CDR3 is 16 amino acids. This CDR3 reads CASSTISRGREDEQYF. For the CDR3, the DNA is TGTGCCAGTAGTACTATTTCCAGGGGGCGCGAAGACGAGCAGTACTTC.

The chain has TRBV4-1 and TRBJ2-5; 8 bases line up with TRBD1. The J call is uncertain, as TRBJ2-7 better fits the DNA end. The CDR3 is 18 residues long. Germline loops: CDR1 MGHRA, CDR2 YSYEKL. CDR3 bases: TGCGCCAGCAGCAGTCTCCATTCCGTGGACAGGGAAAAGGCCGAGCAGTACTTC. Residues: CASSSLHSVDREKAEQYF.

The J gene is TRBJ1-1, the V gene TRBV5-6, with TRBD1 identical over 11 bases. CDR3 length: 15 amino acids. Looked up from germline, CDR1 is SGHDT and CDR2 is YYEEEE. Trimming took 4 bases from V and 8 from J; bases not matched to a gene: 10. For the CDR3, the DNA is TGTGCCAGCAGCACTGGACAGGGGGCTTCCCTGGAAGCTTTCTTT. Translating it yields CASSTGQGASLEAFF.

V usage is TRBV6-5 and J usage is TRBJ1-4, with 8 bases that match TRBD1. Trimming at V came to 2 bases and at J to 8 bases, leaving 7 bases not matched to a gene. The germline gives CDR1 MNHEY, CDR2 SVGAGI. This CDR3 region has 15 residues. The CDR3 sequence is CASSYQTGVGEKLFF. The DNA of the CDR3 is TGTGCCAGCAGTTACCAGACAGGGGTGGGGGAAAAACTGTTTTTT.

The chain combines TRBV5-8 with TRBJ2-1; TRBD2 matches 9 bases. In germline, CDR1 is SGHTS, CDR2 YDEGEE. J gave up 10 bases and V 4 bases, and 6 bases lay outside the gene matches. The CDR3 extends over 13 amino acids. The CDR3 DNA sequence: TGTGCCAGCAGCATCGGGACTAGCCTCGAGCAGTTCTTC. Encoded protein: CASSIGTSLEQFF.

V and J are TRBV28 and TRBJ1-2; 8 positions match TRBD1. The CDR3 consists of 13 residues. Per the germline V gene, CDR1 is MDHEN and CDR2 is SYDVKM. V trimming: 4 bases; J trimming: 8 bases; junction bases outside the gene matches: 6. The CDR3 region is CASSSGTGRGYTF. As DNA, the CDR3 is TGTGCCAGCAGTTCCGGGACAGGACGAGGCTACACCTTC.

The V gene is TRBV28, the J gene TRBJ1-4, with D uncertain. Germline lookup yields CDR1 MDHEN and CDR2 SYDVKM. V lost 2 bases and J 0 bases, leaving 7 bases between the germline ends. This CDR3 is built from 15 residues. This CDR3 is CASSLMSTTNEKLFF. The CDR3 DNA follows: TGTGCCAGCAGTTTAATGAGTACAACTAATGAAAAACTGTTTTTT. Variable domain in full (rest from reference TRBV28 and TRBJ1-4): DVKVTQSSRYLVKRTGEKVFLECVQDMDHENMFWYRQDPGLGLRLIYFSYDVKMKEKGDIPEGYSVSREKKERFSLILESASTNQTSMYLCASSLMSTTNEKLFFGSGTQLSVL.

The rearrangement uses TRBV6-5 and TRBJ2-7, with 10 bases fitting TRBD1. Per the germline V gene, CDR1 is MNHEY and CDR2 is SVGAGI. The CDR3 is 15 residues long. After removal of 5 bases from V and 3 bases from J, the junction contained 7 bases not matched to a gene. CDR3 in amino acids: CASSRAGQGLYEQYF. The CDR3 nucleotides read TGTGCCAGCAGTCGTGCGGGACAGGGGCTCTACGAGCAGTACTTC.

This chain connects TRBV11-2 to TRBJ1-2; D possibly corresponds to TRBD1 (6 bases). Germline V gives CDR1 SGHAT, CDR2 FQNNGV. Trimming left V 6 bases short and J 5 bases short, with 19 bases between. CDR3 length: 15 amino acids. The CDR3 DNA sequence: TGTGCCAGCAGTTACGACAGGTTACTTCGGTATGGCTACACCTTC. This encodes CASSYDRLLRYGYTF.

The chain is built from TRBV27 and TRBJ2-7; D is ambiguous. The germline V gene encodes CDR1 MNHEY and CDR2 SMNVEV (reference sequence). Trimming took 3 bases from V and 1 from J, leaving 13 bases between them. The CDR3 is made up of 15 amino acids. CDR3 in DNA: TGTGCCAGCAGTTTCGCGGAAGACCTTTCCTACGAGCAGTACTTC. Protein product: CASSFAEDLSYEQYF.

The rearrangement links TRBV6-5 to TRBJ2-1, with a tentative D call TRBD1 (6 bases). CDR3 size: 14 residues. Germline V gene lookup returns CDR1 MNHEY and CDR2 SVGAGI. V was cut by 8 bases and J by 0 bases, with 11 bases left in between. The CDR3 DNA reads TGTGCCAGCCGACAGGTAAACTCCTACAATGAGCAGTTCTTC. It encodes CASRQVNSYNEQFF.

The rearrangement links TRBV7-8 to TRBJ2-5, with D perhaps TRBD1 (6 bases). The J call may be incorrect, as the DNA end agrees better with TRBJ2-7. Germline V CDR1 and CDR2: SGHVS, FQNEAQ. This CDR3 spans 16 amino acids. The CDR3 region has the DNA TGTGCCAGCAGCTTAGAAAGGGGGAGTGCGTTCTACGAGCAGTACTTC. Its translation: CASSLERGSAFYEQYF.

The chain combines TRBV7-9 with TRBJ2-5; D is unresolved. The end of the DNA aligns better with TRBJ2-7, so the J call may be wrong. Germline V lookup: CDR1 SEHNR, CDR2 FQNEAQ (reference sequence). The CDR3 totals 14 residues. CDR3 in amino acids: CASSQDLVGYEQYF. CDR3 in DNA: TGTGCCAGCAGCCAGGATCTGGTTGGTTACGAGCAGTACTTC.